The 21 T cell receptor beta chains listed next were all sequenced from one sample in a study of a mutant IDH1 vaccine in newly diagnosed glioma. The repertoire was sequenced with immunoSEQ multiplex PCR; TCRdb's copy has only in-frame clones and lacks some. Of around 29,000 clones listed, around three quarters are singletons. Their antigens remain unidentified. Noted time point: week 35, safety follow-up. Mutant IDH1 20-mer peptide, at 300 ug, made up each vaccine dose, with topical imiquimod. The sequencing used PBMCs, collected from a glioma patient whose treatment included an IDH1 peptide vaccine. These receptors came from a man aged 50-59 years with glioma.

V gene TRBV5-6 combines with J gene TRBJ1-4; D remains unclear. CDR1 and CDR2 (germline): SGHDT, YYEEEE. The CDR3 runs 14 residues. Trimming removed 2 bases from V and 1 base from J, with 6 bases in between. The CDR3 loop is CASSFKQTNEKLFF. The CDR3 region has the DNA TGTGCCAGCAGCTTCAAGCAAACTAATGAAAAACTGTTTTTT.

This sequence joins TRBV7-2 and TRBJ2-1, with 10 bases lining up with TRBD1. Trimming removed 4 bases from V and 4 bases from J; junction bases left unmatched: 10. The CDR3 is 17 amino acids. CDR1 is SGHTA and CDR2 is FQGNSA in the germline V gene. The CDR3 loop is CASSSTRGQGRYNEQFF. CDR3 nucleotide sequence: TGTGCCAGCAGCTCGACCCGGGGACAGGGGAGATACAATGAGCAGTTCTTC.

V gene TRBV11-2 combines with J gene TRBJ1-1, with D possibly being TRBD1 (6 bases). V gave up 7 bases and J gave up 2 bases, with 23 bases separating them. CDR1 SGHAT and CDR2 FQNNGV come from the germline V gene. This CDR3 contains 17 residues. CDR3 sequence: CASTILTSGALNTEAFF. The CDR3 nucleotides read TGTGCCAGCACCATTCTAACCTCAGGGGCATTAAACACTGAAGCTTTCTTT.

This clone has just a few counts. The chain employs TRBV5-1 and TRBJ1-1, with D hard to call. CDR3 size: 14 residues. V gave up 4 bases and J gave up 1 base, with 11 bases separating them. Germline V gene sequence: CDR1 SGHRS, CDR2 YFSETQ. Here the CDR3 DNA reads TGCGCCAGCAGCGTGGACGGGAAGAACACTGAAGCTTTCTTT. Amino acid sequence: CASSVDGKNTEAFF.

V usage is TRBV6-1 and J usage is TRBJ2-7; perhaps TRBD2 as D (5 bases). The CDR3 runs 13 residues. CDR1 and CDR2 from the germline V gene are MNHNS and SASEGT. V gave up 8 bases and J gave up 5 bases, with 16 bases separating them. The CDR3 DNA reads as TGTGCCAGCCCCGGGGTAGATGACCACGAGCAGTACTTC. The encoded protein is CASPGVDDHEQYF.

The V and J genes are TRBV5-4 and TRBJ2-4, with D unresolved. With 0 bases removed from V and 7 bases from J, the gap between germline ends came to 14 bases. Germline V gene lookup returns CDR1 SGHNT and CDR2 YYREEE (reference sequence). The CDR3 runs 15 residues. The CDR3 region has the DNA TGTGCCAGCAGCTTGGGGTCTCCTATGGGGAACATTCAGTACTTC. Protein: CASSLGSPMGNIQYF.

The chain has TRBV30 and TRBJ2-2; D is uncertain. V dropped 2 bases and J dropped 2 bases, with 0 bases sitting between them. The CDR3 runs to 11 residues. Germline CDR1 GTSNPN, CDR2 SVGIG (reference sequence). As DNA, the CDR3 is TGTGCCTGGAGTAACACCGGGGAGCTGTTTTTT. Its protein is CAWSNTGELFF.

This chain links TRBV14 with TRBJ2-7; tentatively, D is TRBD2 (5 bases). V gave up 4 bases and J gave up 0 bases, with 16 bases separating them. The CDR3 loop spans 16 amino acids. Germline lookup yields CDR1 SGHDN and CDR2 FVKESK. The CDR3 region has the DNA TGTGCCAGCAGCCCCGCGACCGGGGATAGCTCCTACGAGCAGTACTTC. Protein sequence: CASSPATGDSSYEQYF. Supplemented by reference TRBV14 and TRBJ2-7, the full variable domain reads EAGVTQFPSHSVIEKGQTVTLRCDPISGHDNLYWYRRVMGKEIKFLLHFVKESKQDESGMPNNRFLAERTGGTYSTLKVQPAELEDSGVYFCASSPATGDSSYEQYFGPGTRLTVT.

The gene calls are TRBV29-1 and TRBJ2-3, with D uncertain. The ends were cut back, 6 bases at V and 4 bases at J, with 8 bases in the middle. Germline V gene lookup returns CDR1 SQVTM and CDR2 ANQGSEA. This CDR3 spans 11 amino acids. The CDR3 nucleotides read TGCAGCGTCTACTCCCCAGATACGCAGTATTTT. Amino acids: CSVYSPDTQYF.

This chain joins TRBV6-4 and TRBJ2-3; a weak D match, TRBD1 (6 bases). The germline CDR1 and CDR2 sequences are MRHNA and SNTAGT. The CDR3 spans 14 residues. Trimming removed 3 bases at V and 0 bases at J, with 7 bases between. The DNA of the CDR3 is TGTGCCAGCAGTGAGGGGGCTAGCACAGATACGCAGTATTTT. The encoded protein is CASSEGASTDTQYF.

Only a few counts were recorded for this clone. V gene TRBV30 combines with J gene TRBJ1-2, with TRBD1 as a possible D gene (6 bases). Germline CDR1 GTSNPN, CDR2 SVGIG (reference sequence). V lost 1 base and J 5 bases, leaving 14 bases between the germline ends. This CDR3 has 14 residues. The CDR3 loop reads CAWSEGGASYGYTF. The CDR3 DNA reads as TGTGCCTGGAGTGAAGGGGGGGCCTCTTATGGCTACACCTTC.

The chain couples TRBV29-1 to TRBJ2-7; TRBD1 matches 7 bases. This CDR3 spans 12 amino acids. Trimming cost V 0 bases and J 5 bases; bases outside gene matches: 1. CDR1 is SQVTM, CDR2 ANQGSEA, per germline. The chain's CDR3 is CSVEDQGDEQYF. The CDR3, as DNA: TGCAGCGTTGAAGATCAGGGGGACGAGCAGTACTTC.

This chain uses TRBV5-6 with TRBJ1-2; D uncertain. The CDR3 length is 15 residues. Germline values: CDR1 SGHDT, CDR2 YYEEEE. The V and J ends lost 0 bases and 8 bases respectively, with 17 bases between them. The CDR3 DNA is TGTGCCAGCAGCTTGGCAGAACTGGTCGCGGCAGGCTACACCTTC. It codes for CASSLAELVAAGYTF.

The rearrangement links TRBV5-6 to TRBJ1-6; weak D call: TRBD1 (5 bases). The V gene lost 0 bases and the J gene lost 9 bases, with 10 bases spanning the gap. CDR1 is SGHDT and CDR2 is YYEEEE in the germline V gene. The CDR3 extends over 14 amino acids. CDR3 DNA sequence: TGTGCCAGCAGCTTGGGGGGACGGTCTTCACCCCTCCACTTT. This translates into CASSLGGRSSPLHF.

The chain carries TRBV5-1 and TRBJ2-7; D remains unclear. Trimming stripped 1 base from V and 1 base from J, with 9 bases between. CDR1 is SGHRS and CDR2 is YFSETQ in the germline V gene. The CDR3 length is 14 residues. CDR3 in DNA: TGCGCCAGCAGCTTGTATTTTAGTTCCTACGAGCAGTACTTC. Its protein is CASSLYFSSYEQYF.

The rearrangement uses TRBV29-1 and TRBJ2-5; D may correspond to TRBD1 or TRBD2 (5 bases each). Trimming left V 6 bases short and J 5 bases short, with 16 bases between. The CDR3 is made up of 13 amino acids. Germline CDR1 is SQVTM and CDR2 is ANQGSEA. In DNA form, the CDR3 reads TGCAGCGTGGGGGTATTTCTCGGGGAGACCCAGTACTTC. Translation: CSVGVFLGETQYF.

The rearrangement joins TRBV20-1 to TRBJ2-7; unclear D gene. Deletions cut 5 bases from V and 5 bases from J, with 7 bases between. The CDR3 has 10 amino acids. CDR1 is DFQATT, CDR2 SNEGSKA, per germline (reference sequence). For the CDR3, the DNA is TGCAGTGCTCGACGTGACGAGCAGTACTTC. As protein: CSARRDEQYF.

The chain has TRBV5-6 and TRBJ2-7, with 7 bases that match TRBD1. Germline CDR1 and CDR2: SGHDT and YYEEEE. V lost 7 bases and J lost 1; bases outside the gene matches: 5. The CDR3 runs to 13 residues. The CDR3 loop reads CASRYRGSYEQYF. The CDR3 coding sequence is TGTGCCAGCCGATACAGGGGATCCTACGAGCAGTACTTC.

In regard to this clone: Mismatch with germline at one junction end may stem from a read error. The chain couples TRBV5-1 to TRBJ2-7; 7 nucleotides agree with TRBD1. The CDR3 consists of 14 residues. Per the germline V gene, CDR1 is SGHRS and CDR2 is YFSETQ. In DNA, the CDR3 is TGCGCCAGCAGCTTGGTAGGGGGCTCCAACGAGCAGTACTTC. Translated: CASSLVGGSNEQYF.

J is TRBJ2-1 and V is TRBV15; the D gene is possibly TRBD1 (6 bases). CDR3 length: 16 amino acids. Trimming left V 5 bases short and J 4 bases short, with 18 bases between. The V gene's germline CDR1 is LNHNV and CDR2 YYDKDF (reference sequence). The CDR3 sequence is CATSVTRDNHYNEQFF. CDR3 nucleotides: TGTGCCACCAGCGTCACCCGGGACAACCATTACAATGAGCAGTTCTTC.

This clone was picked up a small number of times. The V call is TRBV6-6, the J call TRBJ2-1; D ambiguous. This CDR3 region has 15 residues. V gave up 3 bases and J gave up 0 bases, with 9 bases separating them. CDR1 is MNHNY, CDR2 SVGAGI, per germline (reference sequence). The CDR3 DNA reads as TGTGCCAGCAGTTATGAGCTGAGCTCCTACAATGAGCAGTTCTTC. Protein sequence: CASSYELSSYNEQFF.